These 27 T cell receptor beta chains were all obtained from the same sample, sequenced in a study of cytomegalovirus exposure and HLA in healthy donors. 60 Vbeta and 13 Jbeta primers were used in PCR. TCRdb's table, derived via immunoSEQ multiplex PCR, lists solely in-frame clones and lacks some. The sample holds around 61,000 clones, around 92% seen once. Sequencing was carried out using PBMCs. All receptors derive from a young man in good health and CMV-seropositive.

This chain joins TRBV9 and TRBJ2-5, with a possible D match to TRBD1 (5 bases). The V end was cut by 0 bases, the J end by 0 bases, with 12 bases between. The CDR3 sequence is 16 residues long. CDR1 and CDR2 from the germline V gene are SGDLS and YYNGEE. The CDR3 nucleotides are TGTGCCAGCAGCGTAGCGGCGTACAGGTACCAAGAGACCCAGTACTTC. Its protein product is CASSVAAYRYQETQYF.

Concerning this clone itself: The junction departs from the called germline gene at one end, perhaps through a read error. J is TRBJ1-5 and V is TRBV19; perhaps TRBD1 as D (5 bases). This CDR3 comprises 15 residues. CDR1 LNHDA and CDR2 SQIVND come from the germline V gene (reference sequence). CDR3 in DNA: TGTGCCAGTAATATAATGCCGACAGAGAATCAGCCCCAGCATTTT. Residues: CASNIMPTENQPQHF.

This clone was seen a single time. This chain connects TRBV6-5 to TRBJ2-5; 10 nucleotides match TRBD1. The CDR3 covers 14 residues. V gave up 4 bases and J gave up 6 bases; unmatched junction bases: 5. Germline values: CDR1 MNHEY, CDR2 SVGAGI. The CDR3 loop is CASSLGQGKKTQYF. The DNA of the CDR3 is TGTGCCAGCAGTTTGGGACAGGGGAAAAAGACCCAGTACTTC.

The chain combines TRBV11-3 with TRBJ1-2; D might be TRBD1 (5 bases). Germline V gene sequence: CDR1 SGHNT, CDR2 YENEEA. The CDR3 loop spans 13 amino acids. V was cut by 5 bases and J by 4 bases, with 11 bases left in between. CDR3 in amino acids: CASSEQEIYGYTF. In nucleotides, the CDR3 is TGTGCCAGCAGCGAACAGGAGATCTATGGCTACACCTTC.

This clone was picked up one time. The chain carries TRBV4-1 and TRBJ1-1, with D hard to call. V was cut by 7 bases and J by 1 base, with 10 bases left in between. There are 13 residues in the CDR3. Germline V gene sequence: CDR1 MGHRA, CDR2 YSYEKL. The CDR3 nucleotides are TGCGCCAGCATGAGGACTACGAACACTGAAGCTTTCTTT. Translated: CASMRTTNTEAFF.

The chain recombines TRBV5-1 with TRBJ2-3; 11 nucleotides agree with TRBD2. Germline values: CDR1 SGHRS, CDR2 YFSETQ. The CDR3 covers 16 residues. V lost 3 bases to trimming and J lost 0 bases; unmatched junction nucleotides: 3. This CDR3 is CASSWGTSGSTDTQYF. CDR3 bases: TGCGCCAGCAGCTGGGGGACTAGCGGTAGCACAGATACGCAGTATTTT.

The chain uses TRBV30 and TRBJ1-1; TRBD1 might be the D (5 bases). The germline V gene has CDR1 GTSNPN and CDR2 SVGIG (reference sequence). The CDR3 runs 16 residues. V was pared by 0 bases and J by 4 bases, with 18 bases between. The CDR3 is CAWSVRYGQTGTEAFF. In DNA form, the CDR3 reads TGTGCCTGGAGTGTACGATATGGCCAAACAGGCACTGAAGCTTTCTTT.

V gene TRBV29-1 combines with J gene TRBJ2-7; 11 bases fit TRBD2. Trimming removed 6 bases from V and 4 bases from J; junction bases left unmatched: 5. Germline V gene lookup returns CDR1 SQVTM and CDR2 ANQGSEA. This CDR3 has 13 amino acids. The CDR3 protein is CSVTSGSRYEQYF. CDR3 DNA sequence: TGCAGCGTCACTAGCGGGAGTCGATACGAGCAGTACTTC.

The chain joins TRBV18 to TRBJ2-1; 10 positions match TRBD1. V dropped 4 bases and J dropped 13; count of bases not matched to a gene: 10. Germline CDR1 KGHSH, CDR2 LQKENI. This CDR3 region has 14 residues. Here the CDR3 reads CASSRSGTGVGQFF. Here the CDR3 DNA reads TGTGCCAGCTCACGCTCCGGGACAGGGGTTGGACAGTTCTTC. Using reference TRBV18 and TRBJ2-1 for the parts outside the CDR3, the full variable domain is NAGVMQNPRHLVRRRGQEARLRCSPMKGHSHVYWYRQLPEEGLKFMVYLQKENIIDESGMPKERFSAEFPKEGPSILRIQQVVRGDSAAYFCASSRSGTGVGQFFGPGTRLTVL.

This clone was observed a single time. J is TRBJ1-5 and V is TRBV11-3; a weak D match, TRBD1 (6 bases). The V and J ends lost 4 bases and 5 bases respectively, with 6 bases between them. The CDR3 has 12 residues. The germline V gene has CDR1 SGHNT and CDR2 YENEEA. The CDR3 region has the DNA TGTGCCAGCAGCTCAGGGGATCAGCCCCAGCATTTT. This codes for CASSSGDQPQHF.

This chain uses TRBV5-4 with TRBJ2-5; 7 bases fit TRBD1. The CDR3 runs to 16 residues. Per germline, CDR1 SGHNT and CDR2 YYREEE (reference sequence). The V segment lost 0 bases and the J segment 5 bases; nucleotides outside the gene matches: 10. The CDR3, as DNA: TGTGCCAGCAGCTTGGGTTCCTTCCGACAGGGTGAGACCCAGTACTTC. Protein sequence: CASSLGSFRQGETQYF.

This rearrangement joins TRBV7-8 to TRBJ1-5, with D tentatively TRBD1 (5 bases). Germline V gene lookup returns CDR1 SGHVS and CDR2 FQNEAQ. The V gene lost 0 bases and the J gene lost 4 bases, with 13 bases spanning the gap. The CDR3 consists of 16 residues. For the CDR3, the DNA is TGTGCCAGCAGCTTAGCGCGCAGGGAAGGGAATCAGCCCCAGCATTTT. The encoded protein is CASSLARREGNQPQHF.

The rearrangement joins TRBV19 to TRBJ1-5; 12 bases line up with TRBD1. CDR3 length equals 18 residues. J lost 6 bases, V lost 2 bases, and 11 bases had no gene match. In germline, CDR1 is LNHDA, CDR2 SQIVND (reference sequence). The CDR3 DNA reads TGTGCCAGTAGTATAAGGGGGGACAGGGGGCGCCGGGGTCAGCCCCAGCATTTT. This codes for CASSIRGDRGRRGQPQHF. The full variable domain, rest sourced from reference TRBV19 and TRBJ1-5, is DGGITQSPKYLFRKEGQNVTLSCEQNLNHDAMYWYRQDPGQGLRLIYYSQIVNDFQKGDIAEGYSVSREKKESFPLTVTSAQKNPTAFYLCASSIRGDRGRRGQPQHFGDGTRLSIL.

V gene TRBV6-1 combines with J gene TRBJ1-1; TRBD1 agrees at 7 bases. This CDR3 has 14 residues. Trimming at V came to 5 bases and at J to 4 bases, leaving 7 bases not matched to a gene. Germline V gene sequence: CDR1 MNHNS, CDR2 SASEGT. CDR3 nucleotides: TGTGCCAGCAGTAAACAGGGGAGTGGCACTGAAGCTTTCTTT. Protein: CASSKQGSGTEAFF.

This clone was seen a handful of times. The V gene is TRBV5-8, the J gene TRBJ1-1; D unresolved. CDR1 SGHTS and CDR2 YDEGEE come from the germline V gene. The germline V and J ends were trimmed by 4 bases and 1 base, with 17 bases remaining between them. This CDR3 region has 16 residues. CDR3 coding DNA: TGTGCCAGCAGCCCGCGGAGAGGGAGCCCGAACACTGAAGCTTTCTTT. The encoded protein is CASSPRRGSPNTEAFF.

This chain links TRBV27 with TRBJ2-3; D gene ambiguous. This CDR3 is 14 amino acids long. Germline CDR1 MNHEY, CDR2 SMNVEV (reference sequence). With 6 bases removed from V and 2 bases from J, the gap between germline ends came to 12 bases. The CDR3 DNA is TGTGCCAGCAGCCTAACTTATAACACAGATACGCAGTATTTT. This encodes CASSLTYNTDTQYF.

This clone was seen only once. This rearrangement joins TRBV28 to TRBJ1-1; 8 bases match TRBD1. Germline assignment: CDR1 MDHEN and CDR2 SYDVKM. Unmatched junction bases numbered 10, after V lost 5 bases and J lost 5 bases. This CDR3 spans 15 amino acids. The CDR3 DNA sequence: TGTGCCAGCAGTCCCCCTCAGGGGGCGGGGACTGAAGCTTTCTTT. Protein: CASSPPQGAGTEAFF.

Note on this clone: Other DNA sequences in the sample encode the same CDR3. V usage is TRBV6-1 and J usage is TRBJ2-7; 10 nucleotides agree with TRBD2. V lost 3 bases to trimming and J lost 5 bases; unmatched junction nucleotides: 16. Germline CDR1 reads MNHNS; CDR2 reads SASEGT. CDR3 length: 18 amino acids. The CDR3 loop is CASSEGLLLTSGLHEQYF. The CDR3 nucleotides read TGTGCCAGCAGTGAGGGGTTGTTATTGACTAGCGGGCTCCACGAGCAGTACTTC.

The chain has TRBV7-8 and TRBJ2-1; D is undetermined. V lost 5 bases and J lost 2, with 10 bases in between. The CDR3 spans 14 residues. Germline values: CDR1 SGHVS, CDR2 FQNEAQ. The DNA of the CDR3 is TGTGCCAGCAGCCCCCCGTCTACCTACAATGAGCAGTTCTTC. Protein product: CASSPPSTYNEQFF. Looking up the rest from reference TRBV7-8 and TRBJ2-1 gives the full variable domain: GAGVSQSPRYKVAKRGQDVALRCDPISGHVSLFWYQQALGQGPEFLTYFQNEAQLDKSGLPSDRFFAERPEGSVSTLKIQRTQQEDSAVYLCASSPPSTYNEQFFGPGTRLTVL.

V usage is TRBV7-9 and J usage is TRBJ2-3; D remains ambiguous. Trimming pared 3 bases from V and 3 bases from J, leaving 10 bases between. Germline loops: CDR1 SEHNR, CDR2 FQNEAQ (reference sequence). The CDR3 length is 14 residues. The CDR3 coding sequence is TGTGCCAGCAGCTTGTTCACAGAAACAGATACGCAGTATTTT. It yields the protein CASSLFTETDTQYF.

The rearrangement joins TRBV5-1 to TRBJ2-6; D call uncertain. V gave up 4 bases and J gave up 0 bases, with 8 bases separating them. Germline-derived CDR1 and CDR2 are SGHRS and YFSETQ. The CDR3 has 15 residues. Written as DNA, the CDR3 is TGCGCCAGCAGCCCTATCGCCTCTGGGGCCAACGTCCTGACTTTC. Translating it yields CASSPIASGANVLTF.

This chain links TRBV9 with TRBJ1-2, with a weak D call TRBD1 (5 bases). Germline loops: CDR1 SGDLS, CDR2 YYNGEE. V lost 4 bases and J lost 2, with 15 bases in between. This CDR3 comprises 15 residues. The chain's CDR3 is CASSPDLQVNYGYTF. The CDR3 nucleotides are TGTGCCAGCAGCCCCGACTTACAGGTGAACTATGGCTACACCTTC.

J is TRBJ2-3 and V is TRBV28; 11 nucleotides match TRBD1. CDR3 length: 15 residues. J gave up 5 bases and V 6 bases, and 7 bases lay outside the gene matches. Germline CDR1 and CDR2: MDHEN and SYDVKM. The CDR3 spells CASSQWDRGKDTQYF. The CDR3 DNA reads TGTGCCAGCAGCCAATGGGACAGGGGGAAAGATACGCAGTATTTT.

The chain couples TRBV7-9 to TRBJ2-7; D may be TRBD1 (6 bases). CDR3 length: 16 amino acids. Per germline, CDR1 SEHNR and CDR2 FQNEAQ (reference sequence). V was cut by 0 bases and J by 6 bases, with 18 bases left in between. CDR3 protein: CASSLALLGTGFEQYF. CDR3 bases: TGTGCCAGCAGCTTAGCCCTATTGGGAACAGGGTTCGAGCAGTACTTC.

The rearrangement uses TRBV11-2 and TRBJ2-1; tentatively, D is TRBD1 (5 bases). Per the germline V gene, CDR1 is SGHAT and CDR2 is FQNNGV. This CDR3 contains 16 residues. Trimming removed 5 bases from V and 2 bases from J, with 16 bases in between. CDR3 in amino acids: CASSQGVQAPYNEQFF. In DNA, the CDR3 is TGTGCCAGCAGCCAAGGGGTACAGGCCCCCTACAATGAGCAGTTCTTC.

The V call is TRBV5-1, the J call TRBJ1-1; no firm D call. Trimming removed 2 bases from V and 2 bases from J, with 10 bases in between. Germline V gives CDR1 SGHRS, CDR2 YFSETQ. The CDR3 extends over 14 amino acids. The CDR3 is CASSLRQSNTEAFF. CDR3 in DNA: TGCGCCAGCAGCTTAAGACAATCTAACACTGAAGCTTTCTTT.

This clone occurred a few times. This sequence joins TRBV4-3 and TRBJ1-5, with 7 bases identical to TRBD1. The CDR3 spans 15 residues. V shed 4 bases, J shed 4 bases, and the junction held 7 bases outside the gene matches. Germline lookup yields CDR1 LGHNA and CDR2 YSLEER. CDR3 bases: TGCGCCAGCAGCCCAACGGCACAGGGGAATCAGCCCCAGCATTTT. Its protein is CASSPTAQGNQPQHF.